This paragraph reports one T cell receptor (beta chain). Its specificity is unknown. PCR primers comprised 60 Vbeta and 13 Jbeta primers. Profiling relied on immunoSEQ multiplex PCR, and the TCRdb table lists in-frame clones only, not all of them. The repertoire has some 90,000 clones, over 60% of them found once; the top ten carry under 6%. The CDR3 totals 19 residues. Germline CDR1 reads SGHRS; CDR2 reads YFSETQ. Germline trimming cut 4 bases from V and 3 bases from J; bases unmatched to any gene: 16. The data are from a study of cytomegalovirus exposure and HLA in healthy donors. General study points: Reportedly, fewer N-insertions than the roughly 700-donor mean appeared in an Asian-associated ancestry cluster in a later analysis.

This sequence was found in a boy between 10 and 17 years old in good health and CMV-seropositive. The sequenced sample was PBMCs. The chain is built from TRBV5-1 and TRBJ2-1; 10 bases map to TRBD1. Here the CDR3 reads CASSPYRGQGRPFYNEQFF. The CDR3 DNA follows: TGCGCCAGCAGCCCCTACCGGGGACAGGGGAGGCCATTCTACAATGAGCAGTTCTTC.